What follows is one T cell receptor (beta chain) and its context. TCRdb's copy holds only in-frame clones and misses some; the assay was immunoSEQ multiplex PCR. The sample yields 70,000 or so clones, about nine tenths seen once. The CDR3 contains 15 residues. V dropped 3 bases and J dropped 0 bases, with 11 bases sitting between them. Looked up from germline, CDR1 is LGHNA and CDR2 is YSLEER. This record comes from a study of T cell changes during pregnancy in multiple sclerosis. The genes are TRBV4-3 and TRBJ1-2; D unclear. This TCR derives from a female donor in good health, enrolled as a control in a pregnancy study. Sequences were derived from peripheral blood, sampled in the third trimester of pregnancy. CDR3 in amino acids: CASSQTRDPNYGYTF. The CDR3 coding sequence is TGCGCCAGCAGCCAGACACGCGATCCTAACTATGGCTACACCTTC.